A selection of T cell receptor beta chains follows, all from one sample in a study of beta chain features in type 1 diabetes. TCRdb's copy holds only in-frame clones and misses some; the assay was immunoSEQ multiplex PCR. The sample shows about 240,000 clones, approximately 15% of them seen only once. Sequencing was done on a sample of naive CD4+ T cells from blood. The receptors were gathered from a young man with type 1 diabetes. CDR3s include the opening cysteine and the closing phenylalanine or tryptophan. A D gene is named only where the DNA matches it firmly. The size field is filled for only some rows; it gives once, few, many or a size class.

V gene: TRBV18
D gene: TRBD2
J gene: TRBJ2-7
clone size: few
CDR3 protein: CASSPMLGTSGNLEQYF
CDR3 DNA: TGTGCCAGCTCACCGATGCTCGGGACTAGCGGGAATCTCGAGCAGTACTTC

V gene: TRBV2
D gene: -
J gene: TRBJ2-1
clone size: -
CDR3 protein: CASSEGSSYNEQFF
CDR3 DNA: TGTGCCAGCAGTGAAGGGAGCTCCTACAATGAGCAGTTCTTC

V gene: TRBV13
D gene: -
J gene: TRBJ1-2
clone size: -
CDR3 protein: CASSLYPPAGYTF
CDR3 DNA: TGTGCCAGCAGCTTATACCCCCCTGCGGGCTACACCTTC

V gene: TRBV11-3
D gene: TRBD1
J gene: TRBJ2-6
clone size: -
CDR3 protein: CASSSSTGAGANVLTF
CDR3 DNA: TGTGCCAGCAGCTCTTCGACAGGGGCCGGGGCCAACGTCCTGACTTTC

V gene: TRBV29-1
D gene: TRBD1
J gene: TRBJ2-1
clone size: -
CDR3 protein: CSVDTGQVKNEQFF
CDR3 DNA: TGCAGCGTTGATACCGGACAGGTTAAGAATGAGCAGTTCTTC

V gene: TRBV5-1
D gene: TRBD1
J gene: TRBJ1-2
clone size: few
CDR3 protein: CASSSGQGRYYGYTF
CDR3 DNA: TGCGCCAGCAGCTCCGGACAGGGGAGGTACTATGGCTACACCTTC

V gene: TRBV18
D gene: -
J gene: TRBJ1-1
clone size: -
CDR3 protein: CASSRGEGSLNTEAFF
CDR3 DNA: TGTGCCAGCTCACGTGGGGAGGGATCCCTGAACACTGAAGCTTTCTTT

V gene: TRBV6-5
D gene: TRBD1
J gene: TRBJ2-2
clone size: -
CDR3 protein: CASSWDRNTGELFF
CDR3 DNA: TGTGCCAGCAGTTGGGACAGAAACACCGGGGAGCTGTTTTTT

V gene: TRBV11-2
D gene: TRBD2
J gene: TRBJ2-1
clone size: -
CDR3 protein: CASSLDQAGASYNEQFF
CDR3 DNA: TGTGCCAGCAGCTTAGATCAAGCGGGAGCATCCTACAATGAGCAGTTCTTC

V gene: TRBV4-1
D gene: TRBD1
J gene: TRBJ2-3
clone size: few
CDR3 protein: CASSPTGVADTQYF
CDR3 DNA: TGCGCCAGCAGCCCTACAGGGGTGGCAGATACGCAGTATTTT

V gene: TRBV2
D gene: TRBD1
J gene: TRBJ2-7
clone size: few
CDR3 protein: CASTDRDRYEQYF
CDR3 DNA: TGTGCCAGCACCGACAGGGATCGCTACGAGCAGTACTTC

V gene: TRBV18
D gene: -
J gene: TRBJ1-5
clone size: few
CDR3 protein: CASSPVGDRNQPQHF
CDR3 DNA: TGTGCCAGCTCACCCGTCGGGGATCGCAATCAGCCCCAGCATTTT

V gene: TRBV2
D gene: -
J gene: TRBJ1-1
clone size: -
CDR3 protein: CASSTRGAAEAFF
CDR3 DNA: TGTGCCAGCAGTACCCGGGGGGCCGCTGAAGCTTTCTTT

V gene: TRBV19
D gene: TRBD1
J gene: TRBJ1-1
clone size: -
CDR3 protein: CASSIPTGAEAFF
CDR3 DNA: TGTGCCAGTAGTATACCAACAGGGGCTGAAGCTTTCTTT

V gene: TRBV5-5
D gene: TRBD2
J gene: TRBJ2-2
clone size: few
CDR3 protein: CASSLGLAGNTGELFF
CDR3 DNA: TGTGCCAGCAGCTTGGGACTAGCGGGTAACACCGGGGAGCTGTTTTTT

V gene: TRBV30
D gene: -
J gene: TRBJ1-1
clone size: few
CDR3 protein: CAWKQNTEAFF
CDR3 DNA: TGTGCCTGGAAACAGAACACTGAAGCTTTCTTT

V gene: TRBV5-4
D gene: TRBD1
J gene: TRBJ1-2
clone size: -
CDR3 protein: CASSLGTASSTHYGYTF
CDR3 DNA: TGTGCCAGCAGCCTCGGGACAGCCTCGAGCACCCACTATGGCTACACCTTC

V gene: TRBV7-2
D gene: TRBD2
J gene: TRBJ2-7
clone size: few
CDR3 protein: CASSLGAGVSYEQYF
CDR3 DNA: TGTGCCAGCAGCTTAGGAGCGGGGGTCTCCTACGAGCAGTACTTC

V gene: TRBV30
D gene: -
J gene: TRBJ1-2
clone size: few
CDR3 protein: CAWSRAGNYGYTF
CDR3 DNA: TGTGCCTGGAGTCGGGCAGGGAACTATGGCTACACCTTC

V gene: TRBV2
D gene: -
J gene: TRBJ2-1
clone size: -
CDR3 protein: CASSARTEAYNEQFF
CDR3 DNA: TGTGCCAGCAGCGCAAGGACAGAAGCTTACAATGAGCAGTTCTTC

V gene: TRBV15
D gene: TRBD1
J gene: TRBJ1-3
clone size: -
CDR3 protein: CATSPDREIGNTIYF
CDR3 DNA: TGTGCCACCAGTCCCGACAGGGAGATTGGAAACACCATATATTTT

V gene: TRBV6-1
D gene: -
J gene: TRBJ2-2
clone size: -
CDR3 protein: CASSEHHRWDTGELFF
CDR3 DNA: TGTGCCAGCAGTGAACACCACAGATGGGACACCGGGGAGCTGTTTTTT

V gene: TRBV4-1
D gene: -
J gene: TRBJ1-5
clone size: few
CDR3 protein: CASSHTPGNQPQHF
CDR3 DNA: TGCGCCAGCAGCCATACACCGGGGAATCAGCCCCAGCATTTT

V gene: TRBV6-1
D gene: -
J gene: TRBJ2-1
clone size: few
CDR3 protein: CASRGAFEQFF
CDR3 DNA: TGTGCCAGCCGCGGAGCGTTTGAGCAGTTCTTC

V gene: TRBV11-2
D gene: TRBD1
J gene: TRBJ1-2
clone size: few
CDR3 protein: CASRRPGQGSYGYTF
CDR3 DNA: TGTGCCAGCAGACGACCGGGACAGGGATCCTATGGCTACACCTTC

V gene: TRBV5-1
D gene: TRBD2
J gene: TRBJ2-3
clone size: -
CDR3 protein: CASSLGLAGEVDTQYF
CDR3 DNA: TGCGCCAGCAGCTTGGGACTAGCGGGAGAGGTAGATACGCAGTATTTT

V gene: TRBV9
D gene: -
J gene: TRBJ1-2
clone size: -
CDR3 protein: CASSLRGDTANYGYTF
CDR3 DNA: TGTGCCAGCAGCCTCAGAGGGGACACAGCTAACTATGGCTACACCTTC

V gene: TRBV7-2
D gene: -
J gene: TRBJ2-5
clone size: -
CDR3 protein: CASSSGIRETQYF
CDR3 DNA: TGTGCCAGCAGCTCGGGGATCCGAGAGACCCAGTACTTC

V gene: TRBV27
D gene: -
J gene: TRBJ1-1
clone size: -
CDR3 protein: CASSLWSRYGEAFF
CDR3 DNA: TGTGCCAGCAGTCTATGGTCCAGATATGGCGAAGCTTTCTTT

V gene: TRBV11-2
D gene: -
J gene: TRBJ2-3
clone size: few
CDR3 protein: CATRDTGTDTQYF
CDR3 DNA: TGTGCCACCCGCGACACAGGCACAGATACGCAGTATTTT

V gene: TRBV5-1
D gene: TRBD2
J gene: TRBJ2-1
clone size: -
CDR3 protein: CASSLDSGRPLAQFF
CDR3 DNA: TGCGCCAGCAGCTTGGATAGCGGGAGGCCCCTCGCACAGTTCTTC

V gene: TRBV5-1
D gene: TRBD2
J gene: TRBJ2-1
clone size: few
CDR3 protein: CASRVLAGGGEQFF
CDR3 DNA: TGCGCCAGCAGGGTTCTAGCGGGAGGAGGTGAGCAGTTCTTC

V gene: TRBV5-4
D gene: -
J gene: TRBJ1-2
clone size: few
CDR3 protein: CASSLSAVPRGYTF
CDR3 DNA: TGTGCCAGCAGCTTGTCGGCTGTGCCGAGGGGCTACACCTTC

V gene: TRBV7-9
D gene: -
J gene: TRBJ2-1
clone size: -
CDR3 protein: CASSPASTGQFF
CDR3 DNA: TGTGCCAGCAGTCCGGCCTCCACGGGGCAGTTCTTC

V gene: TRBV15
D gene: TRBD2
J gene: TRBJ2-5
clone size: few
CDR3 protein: CATSRDTAGERETQYF
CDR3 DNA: TGTGCCACCAGCAGAGATACAGCGGGAGAGCGCGAGACCCAGTACTTC

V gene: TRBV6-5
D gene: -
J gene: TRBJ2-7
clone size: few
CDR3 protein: CASISRVYEQYF
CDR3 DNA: TGTGCCAGCATTTCCAGGGTCTACGAGCAGTACTTC

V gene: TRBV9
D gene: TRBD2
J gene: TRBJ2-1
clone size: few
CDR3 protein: CASSGTGLAGAGEQFF
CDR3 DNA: TGTGCCAGCAGCGGCACGGGACTAGCGGGAGCAGGTGAGCAGTTCTTC

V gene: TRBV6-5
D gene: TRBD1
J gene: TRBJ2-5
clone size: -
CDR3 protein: CASTGTGGVRTQYF
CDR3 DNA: TGTGCCAGCACCGGGACAGGGGGGGTTCGGACCCAGTACTTC

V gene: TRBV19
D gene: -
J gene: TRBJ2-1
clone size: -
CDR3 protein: CASTPIDRSSYNEQFF
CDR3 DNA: TGTGCCAGTACCCCTATCGACAGGAGCTCCTACAATGAGCAGTTCTTC

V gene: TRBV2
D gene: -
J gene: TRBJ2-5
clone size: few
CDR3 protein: CASSEALGSQETQYF
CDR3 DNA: TGTGCCAGCAGTGAAGCTTTAGGGAGTCAAGAGACCCAGTACTTC

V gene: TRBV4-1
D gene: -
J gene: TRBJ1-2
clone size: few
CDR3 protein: CASSQEGSYGYTF
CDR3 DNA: TGCGCCAGCAGCCAAGAGGGGAGCTATGGCTACACCTTC

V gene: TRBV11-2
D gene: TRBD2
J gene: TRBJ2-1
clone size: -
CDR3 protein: CASSLTSGGMFEQFF
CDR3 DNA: TGTGCCAGCAGCCTAACTAGCGGGGGGATGTTCGAGCAGTTCTTC

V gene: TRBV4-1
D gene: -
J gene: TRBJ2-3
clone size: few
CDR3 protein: CASSQAHRETQYF
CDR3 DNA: TGCGCCAGCAGCCAAGCACACAGGGAGACGCAGTATTTT

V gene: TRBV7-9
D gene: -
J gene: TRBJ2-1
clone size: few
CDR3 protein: CASSWVADFENEQFF
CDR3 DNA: TGTGCCAGCAGCTGGGTGGCTGACTTTGAAAATGAGCAGTTCTTC

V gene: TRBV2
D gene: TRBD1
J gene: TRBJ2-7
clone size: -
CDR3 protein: CASRRTGDHEQYF
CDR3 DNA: TGTGCCAGCAGACGGACAGGGGACCACGAGCAGTACTTC